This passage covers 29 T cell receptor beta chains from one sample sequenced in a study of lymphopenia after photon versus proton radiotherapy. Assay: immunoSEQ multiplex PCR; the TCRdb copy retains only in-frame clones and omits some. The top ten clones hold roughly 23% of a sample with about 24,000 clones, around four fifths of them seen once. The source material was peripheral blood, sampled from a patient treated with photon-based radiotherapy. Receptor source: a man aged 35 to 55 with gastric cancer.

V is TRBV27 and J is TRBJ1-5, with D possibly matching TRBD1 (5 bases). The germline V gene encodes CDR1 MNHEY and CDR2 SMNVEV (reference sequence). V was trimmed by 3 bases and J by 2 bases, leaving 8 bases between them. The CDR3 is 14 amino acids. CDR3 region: CASSFRGGNQPQHF. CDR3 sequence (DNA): TGTGCCAGCAGTTTCCGGGGCGGCAATCAGCCCCAGCATTTT.

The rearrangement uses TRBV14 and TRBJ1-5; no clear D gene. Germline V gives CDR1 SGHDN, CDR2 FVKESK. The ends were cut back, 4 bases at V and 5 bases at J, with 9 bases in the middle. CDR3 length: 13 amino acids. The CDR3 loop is CASSLGSYQPQHF. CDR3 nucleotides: TGTGCCAGCAGCCTGGGAAGTTATCAGCCCCAGCATTTT.

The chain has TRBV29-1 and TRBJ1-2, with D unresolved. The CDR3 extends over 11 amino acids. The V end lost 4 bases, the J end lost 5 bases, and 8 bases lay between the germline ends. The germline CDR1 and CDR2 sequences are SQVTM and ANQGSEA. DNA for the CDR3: TGCAGCGTTGCCACCGTATATGGCTACACCTTC. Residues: CSVATVYGYTF.

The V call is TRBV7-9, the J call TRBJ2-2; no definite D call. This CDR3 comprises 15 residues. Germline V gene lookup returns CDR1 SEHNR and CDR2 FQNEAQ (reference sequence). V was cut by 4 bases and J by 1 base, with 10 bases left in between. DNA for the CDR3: TGTGCCAGCAGCTCCCCACTGGGGAACACCGGGGAGCTGTTTTTT. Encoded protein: CASSSPLGNTGELFF.

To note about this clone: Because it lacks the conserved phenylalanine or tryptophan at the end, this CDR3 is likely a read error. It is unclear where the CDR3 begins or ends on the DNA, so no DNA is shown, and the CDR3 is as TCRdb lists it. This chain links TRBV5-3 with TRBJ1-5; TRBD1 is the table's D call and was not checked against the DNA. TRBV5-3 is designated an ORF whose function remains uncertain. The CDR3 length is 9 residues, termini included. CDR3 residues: CARSLVWGP.

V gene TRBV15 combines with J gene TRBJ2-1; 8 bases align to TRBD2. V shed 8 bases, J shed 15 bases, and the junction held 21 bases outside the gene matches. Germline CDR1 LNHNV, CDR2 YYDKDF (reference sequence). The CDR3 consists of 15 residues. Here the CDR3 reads CATDTRTSSFPDPFF. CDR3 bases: TGTGCCACCGATACGAGGACTAGCAGCTTTCCGGACCCGTTCTTC.

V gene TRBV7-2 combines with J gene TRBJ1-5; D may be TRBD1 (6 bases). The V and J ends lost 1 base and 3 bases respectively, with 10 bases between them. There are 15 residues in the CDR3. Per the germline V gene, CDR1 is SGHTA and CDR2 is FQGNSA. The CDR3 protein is CASSLGGQSNQPQHF. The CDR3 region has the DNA TGTGCCAGCAGCTTAGGAGGACAGTCCAATCAGCCCCAGCATTTT.

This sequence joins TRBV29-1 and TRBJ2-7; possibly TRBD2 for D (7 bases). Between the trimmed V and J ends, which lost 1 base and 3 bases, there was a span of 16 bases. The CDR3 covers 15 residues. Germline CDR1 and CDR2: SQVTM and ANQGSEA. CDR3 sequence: CSVEGGGTNYYEQYF. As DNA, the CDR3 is TGCAGCGTTGAAGGGGGGGGGACAAATTACTACGAGCAGTACTTC.

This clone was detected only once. The CDR3 nucleotides read TGCAGCGTTGAGATAGGGGGGGCTCGAGATACGCAGTATTTT. This encodes CSVEIGGARDTQYF. This chain joins TRBV29-1 and TRBJ2-3; a possible D gene is TRBD2 (7 bases). CDR1 is SQVTM and CDR2 is ANQGSEA in the germline V gene. CDR3 length: 14 residues. V was clipped by 3 bases and J by 5 bases, with 15 bases between them.

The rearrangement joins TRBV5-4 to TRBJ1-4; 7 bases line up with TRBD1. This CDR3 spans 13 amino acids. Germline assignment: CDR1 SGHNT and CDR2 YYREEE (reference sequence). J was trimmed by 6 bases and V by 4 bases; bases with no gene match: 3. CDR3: CASSGQGDEKLFF. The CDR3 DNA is TGTGCCAGCAGCGGGCAGGGGGATGAAAAACTGTTTTTT.

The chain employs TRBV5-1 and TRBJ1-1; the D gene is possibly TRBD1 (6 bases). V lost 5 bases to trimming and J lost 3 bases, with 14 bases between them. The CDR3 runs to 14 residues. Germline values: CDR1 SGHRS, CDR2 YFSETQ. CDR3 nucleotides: TGCGCCAGCAGATCAGATGCAGGGGACACTGAAGCTTTCTTT. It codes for CASRSDAGDTEAFF.

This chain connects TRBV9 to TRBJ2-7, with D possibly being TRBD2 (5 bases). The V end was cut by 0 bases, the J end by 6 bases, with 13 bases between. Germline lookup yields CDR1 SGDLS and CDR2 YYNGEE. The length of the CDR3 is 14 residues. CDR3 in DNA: TGTGCCAGCAGCGTAGTGGGCTCCGCGGGCGAGCAGTACTTC. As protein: CASSVVGSAGEQYF. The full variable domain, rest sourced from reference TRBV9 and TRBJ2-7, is DSGVTQTPKHLITATGQRVTLRCSPRSGDLSVYWYQQSLDQGLQFLIQYYNGEERAKGNILERFSAQQFPDLHSELNLSSLELGDSALYFCASSVVGSAGEQYFGPGTRLTVT.

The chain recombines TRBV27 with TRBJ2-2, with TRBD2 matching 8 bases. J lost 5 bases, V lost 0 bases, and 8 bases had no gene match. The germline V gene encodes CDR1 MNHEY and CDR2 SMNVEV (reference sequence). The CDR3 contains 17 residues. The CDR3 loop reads CASSLSPSGGATGELFF. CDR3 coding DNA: TGTGCCAGCAGTTTATCGCCCTCGGGGGGGGCGACCGGGGAGCTGTTTTTT.

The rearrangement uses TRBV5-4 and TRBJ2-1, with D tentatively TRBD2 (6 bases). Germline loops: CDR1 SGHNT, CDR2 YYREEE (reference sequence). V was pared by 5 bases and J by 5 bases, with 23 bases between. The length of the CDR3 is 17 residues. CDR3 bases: TGTGCCAGCAGAGCTACCAGGGAGGCCCGAATAAACAATGAGCAGTTCTTC. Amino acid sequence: CASRATREARINNEQFF.

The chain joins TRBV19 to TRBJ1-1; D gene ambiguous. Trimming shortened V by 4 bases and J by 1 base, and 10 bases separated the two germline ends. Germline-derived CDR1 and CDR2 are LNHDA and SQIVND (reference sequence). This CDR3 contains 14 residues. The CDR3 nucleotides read TGTGCCAGTAGTAGGGTCAGAAAGAACACTGAAGCTTTCTTT. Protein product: CASSRVRKNTEAFF.

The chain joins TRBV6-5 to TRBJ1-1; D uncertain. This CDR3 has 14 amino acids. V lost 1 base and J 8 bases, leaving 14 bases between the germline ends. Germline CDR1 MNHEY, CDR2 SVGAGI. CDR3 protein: CASSYYRGPGEAFF. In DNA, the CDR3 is TGTGCCAGCAGTTACTACCGCGGGCCGGGGGAAGCTTTCTTT.

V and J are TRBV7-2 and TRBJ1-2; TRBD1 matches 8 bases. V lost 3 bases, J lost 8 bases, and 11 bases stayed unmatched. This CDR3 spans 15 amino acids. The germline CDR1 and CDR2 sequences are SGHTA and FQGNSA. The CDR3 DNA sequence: TGTGCCAGCAGCTTCGGGACAGGAGGCATGGGAGGCTACACCTTC. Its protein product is CASSFGTGGMGGYTF.

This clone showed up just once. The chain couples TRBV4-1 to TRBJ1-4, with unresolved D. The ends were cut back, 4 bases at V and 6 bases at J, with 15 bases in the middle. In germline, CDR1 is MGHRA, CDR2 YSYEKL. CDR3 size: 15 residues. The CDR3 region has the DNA TGCGCCAGCAGCCTTACGACCGGCGGGGATGAAAAACTGTTTTTT. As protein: CASSLTTGGDEKLFF.

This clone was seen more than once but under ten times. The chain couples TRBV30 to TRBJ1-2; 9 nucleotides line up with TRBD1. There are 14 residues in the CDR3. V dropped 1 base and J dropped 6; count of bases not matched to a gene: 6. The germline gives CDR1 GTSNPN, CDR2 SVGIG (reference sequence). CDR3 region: CAWSAGGTGHGYTF. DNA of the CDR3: TGTGCCTGGAGTGCAGGGGGGACAGGGCATGGCTACACCTTC.

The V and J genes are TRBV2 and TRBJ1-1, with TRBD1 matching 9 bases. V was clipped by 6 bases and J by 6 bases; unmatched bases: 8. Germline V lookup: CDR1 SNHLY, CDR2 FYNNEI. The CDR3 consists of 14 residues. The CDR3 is CASRPDRGRAEAFF. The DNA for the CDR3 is TGTGCCAGCAGGCCCGACAGGGGGAGGGCTGAAGCTTTCTTT.

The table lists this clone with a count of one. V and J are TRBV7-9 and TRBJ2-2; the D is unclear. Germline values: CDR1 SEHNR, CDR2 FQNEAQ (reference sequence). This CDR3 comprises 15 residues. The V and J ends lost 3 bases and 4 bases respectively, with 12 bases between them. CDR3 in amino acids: CASSFGLPGTGELFF. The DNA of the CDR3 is TGTGCCAGCAGCTTCGGTCTGCCCGGCACCGGGGAGCTGTTTTTT.

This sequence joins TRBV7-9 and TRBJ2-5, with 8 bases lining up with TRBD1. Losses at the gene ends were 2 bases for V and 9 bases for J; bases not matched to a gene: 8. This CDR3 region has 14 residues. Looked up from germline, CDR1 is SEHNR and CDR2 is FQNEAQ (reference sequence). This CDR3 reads CASSLSGQEKAQYF. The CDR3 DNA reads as TGTGCCAGCAGCTTATCGGGACAGGAGAAGGCCCAGTACTTC.

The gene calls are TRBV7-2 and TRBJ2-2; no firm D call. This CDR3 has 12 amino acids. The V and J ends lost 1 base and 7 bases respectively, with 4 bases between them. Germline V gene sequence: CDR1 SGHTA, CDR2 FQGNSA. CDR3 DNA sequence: TGTGCCAGCAGCTTAGGGGTCGGGGAGCTGTTTTTT. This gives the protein CASSLGVGELFF.

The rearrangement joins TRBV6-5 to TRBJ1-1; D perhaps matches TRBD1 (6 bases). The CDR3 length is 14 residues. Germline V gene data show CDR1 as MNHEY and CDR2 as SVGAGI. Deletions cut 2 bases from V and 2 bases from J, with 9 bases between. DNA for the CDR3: TGTGCCAGCAGTTACCTACAGGGTAACACTGAAGCTTTCTTT. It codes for CASSYLQGNTEAFF.

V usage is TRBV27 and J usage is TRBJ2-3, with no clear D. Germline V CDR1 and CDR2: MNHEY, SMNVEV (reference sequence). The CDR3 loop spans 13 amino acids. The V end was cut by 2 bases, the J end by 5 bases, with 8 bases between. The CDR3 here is CASSLSMGDTQYF. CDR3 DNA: TGTGCCAGCAGTTTAAGCATGGGAGATACGCAGTATTTT.

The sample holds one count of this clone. The DNA for the CDR3 is TGTGCCACCAGCAGAGGACAGGGCGGCAACGAGCAGTTCTTC. This codes for CATSRGQGGNEQFF. The J gene is TRBJ2-1, the V gene TRBV15; 7 nucleotides line up with TRBD1. Trimming at V came to 1 base and at J to 10 bases, leaving 7 bases not matched to a gene. Germline V gene lookup returns CDR1 LNHNV and CDR2 YYDKDF (reference sequence). The length of the CDR3 is 14 residues.

CDR3 nucleotides: TGTGCCAGCAGCTTAGGGGGAAACAGGGACACTGAAGCTTTCTTT. Amino acids: CASSLGGNRDTEAFF. V is TRBV7-9 and J is TRBJ1-1, with D possibly being TRBD1 (6 bases). Trimming took 1 base from V and 3 from J, leaving 12 bases between them. Germline V gives CDR1 SEHNR, CDR2 FQNEAQ (reference sequence). CDR3 length: 15 residues.

The CDR3 region is CASSSDPVRGSHEQYF. The CDR3 nucleotides read TGTGCCAGCAGCTCAGACCCCGTCAGAGGGTCCCACGAGCAGTACTTC. V gene TRBV7-9 combines with J gene TRBJ2-7; D may be TRBD2 (5 bases). V lost 4 bases and J lost 5, with 21 bases in between. CDR1 is SEHNR, CDR2 FQNEAQ, per germline (reference sequence). This CDR3 is 16 amino acids long.

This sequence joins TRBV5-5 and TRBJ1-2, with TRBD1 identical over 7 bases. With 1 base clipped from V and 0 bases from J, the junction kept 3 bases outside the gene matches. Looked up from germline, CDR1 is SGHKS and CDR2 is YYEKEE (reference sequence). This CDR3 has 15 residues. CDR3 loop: CASSLTGDANYGYTF. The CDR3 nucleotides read TGTGCCAGCAGCTTGACAGGGGACGCTAACTATGGCTACACCTTC. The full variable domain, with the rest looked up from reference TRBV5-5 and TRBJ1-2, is DAGVTQSPTHLIKTRGQQVTLRCSPISGHKSVSWYQQVLGQGPQFIFQYYEKEERGRGNFPDRFSARQFPNYSSELNVNALLLGDSALYLCASSLTGDANYGYTFGSGTRLTVV.